This T cell receptor beta chain was sequenced in a study of shared clonotypes between healthy human individuals. In the study overall: Samples came from a couple of female and a few male donors aged 18 to 49.

Over several immunoSEQ plates, each subset's genomic DNA was distributed in even portions. The protocol was immunoSEQ multiplex PCR, while the TCRdb copy is restricted to in-frame clones and leaves out a portion. The table records roughly 530,000 clones, around 96% of them present only once. V lost 2 bases, J lost 0 bases, and 8 bases lay in between. Germline V gene sequence: CDR1 SGHAT, CDR2 FQDESV (reference sequence). The CDR3 spans 15 residues. Sample: naive CD4+ T cells sorted from blood. Subset here: CD45RA+ positively selected. This chain links TRBV11-1 with TRBJ2-1, with D unclear. The clonotype originates from a woman aged 25 to 39 in good health. CDR3 sequence reads: CASSLSGSSYNEQFF. DNA of the CDR3: TGTGCCAGCAGCTTAAGTGGCAGCTCCTACAATGAGCAGTTCTTC.